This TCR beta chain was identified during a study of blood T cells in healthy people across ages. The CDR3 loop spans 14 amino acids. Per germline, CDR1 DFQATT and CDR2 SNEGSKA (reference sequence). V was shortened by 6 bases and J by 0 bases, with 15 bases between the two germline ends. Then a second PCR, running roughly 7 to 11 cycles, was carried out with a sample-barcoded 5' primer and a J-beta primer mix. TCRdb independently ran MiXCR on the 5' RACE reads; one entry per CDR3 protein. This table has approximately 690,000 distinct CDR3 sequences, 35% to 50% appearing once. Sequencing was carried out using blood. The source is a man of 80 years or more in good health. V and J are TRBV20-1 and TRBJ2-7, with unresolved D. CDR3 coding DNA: TGCAGTGCCCTGGGAACCGCGAGCTCCTACGAGCAGTACTTC. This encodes CSALGTASSYEQYF.